These 5 T cell receptor beta chains were all obtained from the same sample, sequenced in a study of early T cells in non-severe SARS-CoV-2 infection (dated by TCRdb to about 2021). The library was made by 5' RACE. TCRdb names NextSeq 500 as the instrument used. The public reads were reprocessed in TCRdb via fastp at Q25 and MiXCR, keeping in-frame beta chains. Identical CDR3 protein sequences are pooled into one entry, listed with their most common genes and DNA. Across this sample there are more than 55,000 distinct CDR3 sequences, with approximately 13% seen only once. 1.3% to 1.5% of the sample is held by the ten biggest clonotypes. Sequenced: whole blood. The receptors come from an adult who was a healthcare worker with PCR-confirmed SARS-CoV-2 infection or an uninfected control (not recorded which).

The rearrangement uses TRBV4-2 and TRBJ1-5, with D uncertain. From germline, CDR1 is LGHNA and CDR2 YNFKEQ. Trimming removed 1 base from V and 5 bases from J, with 6 bases in between. The CDR3 contains 13 residues. The CDR3 region is CASSQGADQPQHF. The DNA of the CDR3 is TGTGCCAGCAGCCAAGGAGCCGATCAGCCCCAGCATTTT.

There are many counts of this clonotype. The V gene is TRBV27, the J gene TRBJ2-5, with a weak D call TRBD1 (6 bases). Germline CDR1 reads MNHEY; CDR2 reads SMNVEV (reference sequence). V lost 10 bases and J lost 5, with 26 bases in between. The CDR3 contains 16 residues. The CDR3 spells CATSTGLNRASETQYF. The CDR3, as DNA: TGTGCCACAAGCACCGGGTTAAACAGGGCTTCGGAGACCCAGTACTTC.

The table lists this clonotype with a count of one. Being one base from a much bigger clone, this may be a read error. The genes are TRBV18 and TRBJ1-1; D is ambiguous. CDR1 is KGHSH and CDR2 is LQKENI in the germline V gene. The CDR3 spans 14 residues. CDR3 DNA sequence: TGTGCCAACTCACCCTTAGGACCGAACACTGAAGCTTTCTTT. Its protein product is CANSPLGPNTEAFF.

This clonotype was observed at least ten times. V gene TRBV27 combines with J gene TRBJ2-3; tentatively, D is TRBD1 or TRBD2 (5 bases each). This CDR3 spans 11 amino acids. Germline V gene lookup returns CDR1 MNHEY and CDR2 SMNVEV (reference sequence). Between the trimmed V and J ends, which lost 6 bases and 11 bases, there was a span of 12 bases. CDR3 sequence (DNA): TGTGCCAGCAGGGGGACCTCTCAGCAGTATTTT. It is translated as CASRGTSQQYF.

This clonotype was recorded a few times. The chain has TRBV12-3 or TRBV12-4 and TRBJ1-5; no clear D gene. The CDR3 loop spans 14 amino acids. Trimming left V 3 bases short and J 3 bases short, with 9 bases between. The CDR3 region is CASSFGQFNQPQHF. DNA of the CDR3: TGTGCCAGCAGTTTCGGGCAGTTCAATCAGCCCCAGCATTTT.